By share, the clone carrying this T cell receptor beta chain ranks as large. These data belong to a study of patients and donors after allogeneic stem cell transplantation. A single record per CDR3 protein comes from TCRdb applying MiXCR to the RT-PCR reads. This table holds 2,000 to 3,000 distinct CDR3 sequences, roughly 17% found once. Trimming took 2 bases from V and 7 from J; bases not matched to a gene: 5. The germline V gene encodes CDR1 SQVTM and CDR2 ANQGSEA. The CDR3 spans 13 residues. This receptor was taken from a human donor who was either an allogeneic HSCT recipient or a stem cell or donor lymphocyte infusion donor (not recorded which). It is not recorded whose cells these are; they may come from a transplant donor. Sequenced: blood, either unsorted or a sorted T cell fraction (not recorded which). This sequence joins TRBV29-1 and TRBJ1-1, with 9 bases that match TRBD1. CDR3 sequence (DNA): TGCAGCGTTGAAACACAGGGGGCGGTTGAAGCTTTCTTT. It translates to CSVETQGAVEAFF.